The 24 T cell receptor beta chains reported below all come from one sample, sequenced in a study of T cells after yellow fever vaccination. One entry per CDR3 protein, called by TCRdb with MiXCR from the 5' RACE reads. The table records approximately 600,000 distinct CDR3 sequences, 9% to 15% of them present only once. Sample: PBMCs, taken on the day of the yellow fever booster vaccination. The receptors were gathered from a man aged 25-40 years who received the YFV17D yellow fever vaccine.

The V and J genes are TRBV27 and TRBJ2-1; D is possibly TRBD2 (6 bases). Per germline, CDR1 MNHEY and CDR2 SMNVEV (reference sequence). Trimming removed 4 bases at V and 2 bases at J, with 21 bases between. This CDR3 contains 18 residues. The chain's CDR3 is CASSSLGGSGAPYNEQFF. CDR3 DNA: TGTGCCAGCAGTTCCCTTGGGGGTAGCGGAGCCCCCTACAATGAGCAGTTCTTC.

This clonotype was observed a handful of times. The CDR3 here is CASSARLSTDTQYF. CDR3 nucleotides: TGTGCCAGCAGCGCCCGCCTAAGCACAGATACGCAGTATTTT. The chain recombines TRBV7-6 with TRBJ2-3; the D is unclear. The CDR3 loop spans 14 amino acids. V lost 5 bases, J lost 0 bases, and 9 bases lay in between. Looked up from germline, CDR1 is SGHVS and CDR2 is FNYEAQ. Supplemented by reference TRBV7-6 and TRBJ2-3, the full variable domain reads GAGVSQSPRYKVTKRGQDVALRCDPISGHVSLYWYRQALGQGPEFLTYFNYEAQQDKSGLPNDRFSAERPEGSISTLTIQRTEQRDSAMYRCASSARLSTDTQYFGPGTRLTVL.

In this sample, this clonotype turned up a few times. This rearrangement joins TRBV5-1 to TRBJ2-1, with TRBD1 as a possible D gene (7 bases). The V gene lost 4 bases and the J gene lost 8 bases, with 19 bases spanning the gap. The CDR3 spans 15 residues. Germline loops: CDR1 SGHRS, CDR2 YFSETQ. CDR3 residues: CASSQGGGGGYEQFF. The CDR3 region has the DNA TGCGCCAGCAGCCAAGGAGGGGGCGGTGGGTATGAGCAGTTCTTC.

This chain connects TRBV6-2 or TRBV6-3 to TRBJ2-7; D is possibly TRBD1 (5 bases). Germline V CDR1 and CDR2: MNHEY, SVGEGT. This CDR3 has 12 residues. Trimming cost V 6 bases and J 7 bases, with 13 bases left between them. In nucleotides, the CDR3 is TGTGCCAGCAGCCAGACAACAGGAGAGCAGTACTTC. Its protein is CASSQTTGEQYF.

This clonotype was counted only a few times. V and J are TRBV10-3 and TRBJ1-2, with 9 bases that match TRBD1. The germline gives CDR1 ENHRY, CDR2 SYGVKD. The CDR3 has 14 residues. Trimming at V came to 4 bases and at J to 6 bases, leaving 6 bases not matched to a gene. Here the CDR3 DNA reads TGTGCCATCAGTGTGGTACAGGGGGCAGATGGCTACACCTTC. Translated: CAISVVQGADGYTF.

The J gene is TRBJ2-1, the V gene TRBV5-1; TRBD2 matches at 10 bases. J lost 5 bases, V lost 3 bases, and 8 bases had no gene match. The length of the CDR3 is 16 residues. CDR1 is SGHRS, CDR2 YFSETQ, per germline. CDR3 protein: CASSSLTSGLDNEQFF. DNA of the CDR3: TGCGCCAGCAGCTCTTTGACTAGCGGGCTCGACAATGAGCAGTTCTTC.

This clonotype was detected only a few times. The V call is TRBV4-3, the J call TRBJ2-7; D remains ambiguous. The V end was cut by 4 bases, the J end by 8 bases, with 15 bases between. Germline lookup yields CDR1 LGHNA and CDR2 YSLEER. CDR3 length: 13 amino acids. The CDR3 DNA sequence: TGCGCCAGCAGCCTCTATCTTTTACCCCAGCAGTACTTC. This sequence encodes CASSLYLLPQQYF.

A few counts support this clonotype. The chain has TRBV10-3 and TRBJ2-7, with TRBD2 as a possible D gene (6 bases). This CDR3 comprises 13 residues. The V gene's germline CDR1 is ENHRY and CDR2 SYGVKD. V lost 8 bases and J lost 7, with 18 bases in between. The CDR3 here is CAIRRDPIGEQYF. Written as DNA, the CDR3 is TGTGCCATCCGGCGGGACCCAATTGGGGAGCAGTACTTC.

CDR3 amino acids: CASSFYMNTEAFF. The CDR3 nucleotides are TGTGCCAGCAGTTTTTACATGAACACTGAAGCTTTCTTT. The J gene is TRBJ1-1, the V gene TRBV27; D ambiguous. Germline V gene data show CDR1 as MNHEY and CDR2 as SMNVEV (reference sequence). CDR3 length equals 13 residues. With 3 bases removed from V and 0 bases from J, the gap between germline ends came to 5 bases.

The table lists this clonotype with many counts. The V call is TRBV6-1, the J call TRBJ2-7; 10 nucleotides agree with TRBD2. V shed 6 bases and J 0 bases; nucleotides not matched to a gene: 5. This CDR3 has 15 amino acids. CDR1 is MNHNS and CDR2 is SASEGT in the germline V gene. CDR3: CASSRTSGISYEQYF. DNA for the CDR3: TGTGCCAGCAGCAGGACTAGCGGCATCTCCTACGAGCAGTACTTC.

This clonotype has ten or more counts. The rearrangement uses TRBV5-1 and TRBJ2-3, with a tentative D call TRBD2 (5 bases). Germline CDR1 is SGHRS and CDR2 is YFSETQ. The CDR3 is 15 residues long. Trimming stripped 4 bases from V and 2 bases from J, with 14 bases between. This CDR3 reads CASSLGRGNTDTQYF. The CDR3, as DNA: TGCGCCAGCAGCCTAGGACGGGGAAACACAGATACGCAGTATTTT.

This clonotype was found a few times. The V gene is TRBV10-1, the J gene TRBJ2-5; tentatively, D is TRBD2 (6 bases). The CDR3 is made up of 13 amino acids. Germline V gives CDR1 WNHNN, CDR2 SYGVQD (reference sequence). Trimming cost V 5 bases and J 1 base, with 8 bases left between them. The CDR3 coding sequence is TGCGCCAGCAGTAGGGACTTCCAAGAGACCCAGTACTTC. Amino acids: CASSRDFQETQYF.

The V and J genes are TRBV20-1 and TRBJ2-3; 8 bases are a match to TRBD2. Losses at the gene ends were 2 bases for V and 4 bases for J; bases not matched to a gene: 11. The germline V gene encodes CDR1 DFQATT and CDR2 SNEGSKA (reference sequence). This CDR3 contains 16 residues. The CDR3 protein is CSARFREGGLADTQYF. CDR3 bases: TGCAGTGCTAGATTCCGGGAGGGCGGGTTGGCAGATACGCAGTATTTT.

The CDR3 region is CASSPGIAAYNEQFF. The CDR3 region has the DNA TGTGCCAGCAGCCCGGGGATAGCGGCATACAATGAGCAGTTCTTC. The chain recombines TRBV7-2 with TRBJ2-1; D perhaps matches TRBD2 (6 bases). V was pared by 5 bases and J by 4 bases, with 15 bases between. Germline-derived CDR1 and CDR2 are SGHTA and FQGNSA. The CDR3 runs to 15 residues.

V gene TRBV5-1 combines with J gene TRBJ2-3, with TRBD2 matching over 7 bases. Germline V gene lookup returns CDR1 SGHRS and CDR2 YFSETQ. The CDR3 loop spans 18 amino acids. V gave up 0 bases and J gave up 5 bases; unmatched junction bases: 15. The CDR3 is CASSLAANTKRDIDTQYF. CDR3 in DNA: TGCGCCAGCAGCTTGGCTGCCAACACCAAGCGGGATATAGATACGCAGTATTTT.

On this clonotype itself: Since a much larger clone is just one base distant, this may be a read error. The genes are TRBV6-1 and TRBJ2-5; no reliable D call. The CDR3 loop spans 13 amino acids. The germline CDR1 and CDR2 sequences are MNHNS and SASEGT. V gave up 7 bases and J gave up 5 bases, with 14 bases separating them. The chain's CDR3 is CASTASVSETQYF. The CDR3 DNA sequence: TGTGCCAGCACGGCTTCGGTGAGCGAGACCCAGTACTTC.

The chain joins TRBV12-3 or TRBV12-4 to TRBJ2-7; D is uncertain. This CDR3 spans 12 amino acids. The germline V and J ends were trimmed by 2 bases and 3 bases, with 5 bases remaining between them. For the CDR3, the DNA is TGTGCCAGCAGTTTACTAGTCTACGAGCAGTACTTC. As protein: CASSLLVYEQYF.

This clonotype showed up many times. The chain links TRBV5-1 to TRBJ2-2; D remains unclear. The germline gives CDR1 SGHRS, CDR2 YFSETQ. The CDR3 loop spans 13 amino acids. The germline V and J ends were trimmed by 4 bases and 1 base, with 5 bases remaining between them. The CDR3: CASSPENTGELFF. The CDR3 nucleotides read TGCGCCAGCAGCCCAGAGAACACCGGGGAGCTGTTTTTT. Together with reference TRBV5-1 and TRBJ2-2, the CDR3 gives the full variable domain: KAGVTQTPRYLIKTRGQQVTLSCSPISGHRSVSWYQQTPGQGLQFLFEYFSETQRNKGNFPGRFSGRQFSNSRSEMNVSTLELGDSALYLCASSPENTGELFFGEGSRLTVL.

The rearrangement joins TRBV6-2 or TRBV6-3 to TRBJ1-6; D might be TRBD1 (5 bases). This CDR3 has 15 amino acids. Germline V CDR1 and CDR2: MNHEY, SVGEGT. Trimming left V 6 bases short and J 3 bases short, with 12 bases between. The CDR3 bases are TGTGCCAGCAGCCTCTCGACAGACTATAATTCACCCCTCCACTTT. It is translated as CASSLSTDYNSPLHF.

The V and J genes are TRBV7-9 and TRBJ2-1; the D is unclear. CDR3 size: 14 residues. The germline V gene encodes CDR1 SEHNR and CDR2 FQNEAQ (reference sequence). Trimming stripped 0 bases from V and 7 bases from J, with 10 bases between. This CDR3 is CASSLARRPNEQFF. The CDR3 DNA reads TGTGCCAGCAGCTTAGCGCGTAGGCCAAATGAGCAGTTCTTC.

This chain connects TRBV2 to TRBJ1-5, with D maybe TRBD1 (5 bases). Germline V gene lookup returns CDR1 SNHLY and CDR2 FYNNEI. This CDR3 spans 15 amino acids. Trimming stripped 6 bases from V and 0 bases from J, with 12 bases between. This CDR3 reads CASRRIRASNQPQHF. The CDR3 DNA follows: TGTGCCAGCAGGAGGATCAGGGCTAGCAATCAGCCCCAGCATTTT.

The V gene is TRBV20-1, the J gene TRBJ2-5; a weak D match, TRBD2 (5 bases). The germline V and J ends were trimmed by 2 bases and 4 bases, with 17 bases remaining between them. Germline V gives CDR1 DFQATT, CDR2 SNEGSKA (reference sequence). The CDR3 consists of 15 residues. CDR3: CSARSGVAGVETQYF. DNA of the CDR3: TGCAGTGCTAGATCCGGGGTCGCCGGAGTAGAGACCCAGTACTTC.

The chain combines TRBV7-2 with TRBJ2-7, with 8 nucleotides matching TRBD1. Germline CDR1 reads SGHTA; CDR2 reads FQGNSA. The CDR3 is made up of 14 amino acids. V shed 5 bases, J shed 2 bases, and the junction held 5 bases outside the gene matches. The CDR3 here is CASSKTGDAYEQYF. The DNA for the CDR3 is TGTGCCAGCAGCAAGACAGGGGACGCCTACGAGCAGTACTTC.

This clonotype was detected a few times. The chain couples TRBV29-1 to TRBJ2-1; the match to TRBD1 covers 8 bases. V dropped 7 bases and J dropped 8; count of bases not matched to a gene: 7. The germline CDR1 and CDR2 sequences are SQVTM and ANQGSEA. CDR3 length: 12 amino acids. CDR3: CSGTGGSYEQFF. CDR3 nucleotides: TGCAGCGGAACAGGGGGGAGCTATGAGCAGTTCTTC.